The rows below give T cell receptor beta chains drawn from one sample of a study of T cell responses to AZD1222 COVID-19 vaccine. Here immunoSEQ multiplex PCR was the method, and the copy in TCRdb shows in-frame clones only, minus some. The sample lists 100,000 to 150,000 clones; 89% were seen once. The material sequenced was peripheral blood, taken on day 0 of AZD1222 vaccination. The receptors come from an adult in good health. Each CDR3 is given with its conserved first and last residue. The D gene is left open where the match is weak. Not all rows give a size; the values are once, few, many and, for expanded clones, a class.

TGTGCCAGCAGTGAAGTGGGGCCGGACGGGGAGCTGTTTTTT,CASSEVGPDGELFF,TRBJ2-2,-,-,TRBV2
TGTGCCAGCAGTGAATTGGTGTCGCCTCATTTGAACGAGCAGTACTTC,CASSELVSPHLNEQYF,TRBJ2-7,-,-,TRBV25-1
TGTGCCAGCAGCCTTAGAGGGAATCAGCCCCAGCATTTT,CASSLRGNQPQHF,TRBJ1-5,-,-,TRBV3-1/TRBV3-2
TGTGCCAGCAGCTTAGGGACCTATGGCTACACCTTC,CASSLGTYGYTF,TRBJ1-2,-,-,TRBV5-6
TGTGCCAGCAGGCTCCGGGGTTCGAACACCGGGGAGCTGTTTTTT,CASRLRGSNTGELFF,TRBJ2-2,-,-,TRBV6-5
TGTGCCAGCAGTTACTCGGCGTACACTGAAGCTTTCTTT,CASSYSAYTEAFF,TRBJ1-1,-,-,TRBV6-5
TGTGCCAGCAGCGTAGCTACCTCATACGAGCAGTACTTC,CASSVATSYEQYF,TRBJ2-7,-,-,TRBV9
TGTGCCAGCAGCTTAGCACGAGTCTCTGGAAACACCATATATTTT,CASSLARVSGNTIYF,TRBJ1-3,-,-,TRBV7-9
TGTGCCAGCATGGAAACCGGGGAGCTGTTTTTT,CASMETGELFF,TRBJ2-2,-,-,TRBV2
TGTGCCTGGAGTGTTCGGACAGGGGTGTCACCCCTCCACTTT,CAWSVRTGVSPLHF,TRBJ1-6,TRBD1,-,TRBV30
TGTGCCAGCAGTTACTCAATGATGAACACTGAAGCTTTCTTT,CASSYSMMNTEAFF,TRBJ1-1,-,-,TRBV6-5
TGTGCCAGCAGGCGCACCCGGGGTCCTGGAAACACCATATATTTT,CASRRTRGPGNTIYF,TRBJ1-3,-,-,TRBV6-5
TGCGCCAGCAGCTTCGACAGTGGAAACACCATATATTTT,CASSFDSGNTIYF,TRBJ1-3,-,-,TRBV5-1
TGTGCTAGTGGCGTCTATAGCAATCAGCCCCAGCATTTT,CASGVYSNQPQHF,TRBJ1-5,-,-,TRBV12-5
TGTGCCACCAGTGTAGGAGATACGAACACCGGGGAGCTGTTTTTT,CATSVGDTNTGELFF,TRBJ2-2,-,-,TRBV24-1
TGCGCCAGCAGCCACAGGACGAAGCGGGACTCCTACGAGCAGTACTTC,CASSHRTKRDSYEQYF,TRBJ2-7,TRBD2,-,TRBV4-1
TGTGCCAGCAGTTCTCCATCGGGGGCCAGGAATGAGCAGTTCTTC,CASSSPSGARNEQFF,TRBJ2-1,-,-,TRBV6-5
TGTGCTAGTGGTTTTATGGGTGGACAGCCCTACAATGAGCAGTTCTTC,CASGFMGGQPYNEQFF,TRBJ2-1,-,-,TRBV12-5
TGTGCCAGCAGCTTAGGGGCAGAAGGGCCGGATGGCTACACCTTC,CASSLGAEGPDGYTF,TRBJ1-2,-,-,TRBV7-9
TGTGCCAGCAGTTACAACAGGAATCAGCCCCAGCATTTT,CASSYNRNQPQHF,TRBJ1-5,-,once,TRBV6-5
TGTGCCGCAGCAGTGGTCGGTAGCAATCAGCCCCAGCATTTT,CAAAVVGSNQPQHF,TRBJ1-5,-,-,TRBV6-5
TGTGCCAGCAGTGGGAACTTCGCTAGCACAGATACGCAGTATTTT,CASSGNFASTDTQYF,TRBJ2-3,-,-,TRBV11-2
TGTGCCAGCAGCCAAGGCAGGGTGGGTGGCTACACCTTC,CASSQGRVGGYTF,TRBJ1-2,-,-,TRBV3-1/TRBV3-2
TGTGCCACCCGCGGGCTTGGGGAGGATGCTAGCTCCTATAATTCACCCCTCCACTTT,CATRGLGEDASSYNSPLHF,TRBJ1-6,-,-,TRBV28
TGTGCCAGTAAGAGAACTAAGAACACCGGGGAGCTGTTTTTT,CASKRTKNTGELFF,TRBJ2-2,-,-,TRBV19
TGTGCCAGTAGTACTGGGGGCAGTGGGCCGCGAGGCTACACCTTC,CASSTGGSGPRGYTF,TRBJ1-2,-,-,TRBV19
TGTGCCAGCCGACGAGCGGAGAGATACAATGAGCAGTTCTTC,CASRRAERYNEQFF,TRBJ2-1,-,-,TRBV3-1/TRBV3-2
TGCAGTGTTAGGGGGAACACTGAAGCTTTCTTT,CSVRGNTEAFF,TRBJ1-1,-,once,TRBV20-1
TGTGCCAGCAGCTTAGTAAGAGCAGGGGGACTTTCTGGAAACACCATATATTTT,CASSLVRAGGLSGNTIYF,TRBJ1-3,TRBD1,-,TRBV7-6
TGTGCCAGCTTAGGGGGGGTTCGTGGCTACACCTTC,CASLGGVRGYTF,TRBJ1-2,-,-,TRBV6-5
TGTGCCTGGAGCAAGACAGGGAAGGGCTACGAGCAGTACTTC,CAWSKTGKGYEQYF,TRBJ2-7,TRBD1,-,TRBV30
TGTGCCAGCAGCCGACAGGGGATGGAGACCCAGTACTTC,CASSRQGMETQYF,TRBJ2-5,TRBD1,-,TRBV14
TGCGCCAGCAGCCACGTACTCGATCAGCCCCAGCATTTT,CASSHVLDQPQHF,TRBJ1-5,-,-,TRBV4-1
TGCGCCAGCAGCCAAGATCATCCAGCGGGGTTTCCTAATACGCAGTATTTT,CASSQDHPAGFPNTQYF,TRBJ2-3,TRBD2,-,TRBV4-3
TGTGCCAGCACCACGGGGTACACTGAAGCTTTCTTT,CASTTGYTEAFF,TRBJ1-1,-,-,TRBV6-5
TGTGCCAGCAGGGAACAGGGAGGGGGGGAGGCTTTCTTT,CASREQGGGEAFF,TRBJ1-1,-,-,TRBV2
TGTGCCAGCAGCTTGATGTTCGGTGATACGCAGTATTTT,CASSLMFGDTQYF,TRBJ2-3,-,-,TRBV7-2
TGTGCCAGCTCACGGGGAGACCAAGAGACCCAGTACTTC,CASSRGDQETQYF,TRBJ2-5,-,-,TRBV18
TGTGCCAGCAGCTCCCTCGAGGGGCTGAACACTGAAGCTTTCTTT,CASSSLEGLNTEAFF,TRBJ1-1,-,once,TRBV5-4
TGCGCCAGCAGCTTGGGGCAGCCCAATCAGCCCCAGCATTTT,CASSLGQPNQPQHF,TRBJ1-5,-,-,TRBV5-1
TGTGCCAGCAGCTTAGACATCCGGGCAGGGATTAGCACTGAAGCTTTCTTT,CASSLDIRAGISTEAFF,TRBJ1-1,-,-,TRBV7-9
TGCAGTGCTAGGGACCTCCATGGCTACACCTTC,CSARDLHGYTF,TRBJ1-2,-,-,TRBV20-1